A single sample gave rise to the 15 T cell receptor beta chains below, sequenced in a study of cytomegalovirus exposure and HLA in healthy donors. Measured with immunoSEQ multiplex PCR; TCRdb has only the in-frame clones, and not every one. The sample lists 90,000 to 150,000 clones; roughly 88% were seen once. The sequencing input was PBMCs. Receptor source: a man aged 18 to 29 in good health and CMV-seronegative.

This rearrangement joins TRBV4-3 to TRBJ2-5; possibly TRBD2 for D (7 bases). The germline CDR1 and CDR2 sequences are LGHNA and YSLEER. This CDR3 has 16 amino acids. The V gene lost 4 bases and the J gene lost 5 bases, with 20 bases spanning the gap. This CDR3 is CASSPSPSGGFETQYF. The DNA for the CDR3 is TGCGCCAGCAGCCCCTCCCCTTCGGGGGGCTTTGAGACCCAGTACTTC.

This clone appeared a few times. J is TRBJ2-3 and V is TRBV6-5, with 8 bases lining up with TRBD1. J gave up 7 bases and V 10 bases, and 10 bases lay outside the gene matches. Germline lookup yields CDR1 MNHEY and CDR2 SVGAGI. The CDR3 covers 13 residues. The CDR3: CATTAGQDNTQYF. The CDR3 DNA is TGTGCCACCACGGCGGGACAGGACAATACGCAGTATTTT.

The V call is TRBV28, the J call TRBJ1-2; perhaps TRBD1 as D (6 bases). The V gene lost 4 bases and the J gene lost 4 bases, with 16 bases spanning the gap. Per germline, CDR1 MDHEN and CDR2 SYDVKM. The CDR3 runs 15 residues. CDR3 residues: CASSSRRGLGYGYTF. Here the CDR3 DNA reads TGTGCCAGCAGTTCACGCAGGGGCCTCGGCTATGGCTACACCTTC.

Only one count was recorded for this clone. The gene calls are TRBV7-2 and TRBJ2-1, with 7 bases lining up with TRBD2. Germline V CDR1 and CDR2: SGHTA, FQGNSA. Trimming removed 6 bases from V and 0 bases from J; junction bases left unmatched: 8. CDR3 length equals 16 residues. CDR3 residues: CASRTSSGRSYNEQFF. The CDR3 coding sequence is TGTGCCAGCAGGACCTCTAGCGGCCGCTCCTACAATGAGCAGTTCTTC.

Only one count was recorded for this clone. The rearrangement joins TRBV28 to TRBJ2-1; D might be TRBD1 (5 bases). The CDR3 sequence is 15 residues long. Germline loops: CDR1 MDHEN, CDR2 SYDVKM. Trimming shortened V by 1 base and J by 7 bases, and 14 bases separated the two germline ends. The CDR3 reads CASSLSSRVVNEQFF. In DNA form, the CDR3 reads TGTGCCAGCAGTTTATCCTCCAGGGTAGTAAATGAGCAGTTCTTC.

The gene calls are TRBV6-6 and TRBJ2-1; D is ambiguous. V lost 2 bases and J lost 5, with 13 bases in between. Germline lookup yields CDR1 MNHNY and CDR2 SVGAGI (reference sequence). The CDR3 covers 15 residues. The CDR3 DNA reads TGTGCCAGCAGTTACGGTCGGCGAACTAACAATGAGCAGTTCTTC. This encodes CASSYGRRTNNEQFF.

The chain's CDR3 is CASSPPGTERNEQFF. CDR3 DNA: TGTGCCAGCAGTCCCCCCGGGACAGAAAGAAATGAGCAGTTCTTC. The rearrangement joins TRBV28 to TRBJ2-1; TRBD1 agrees at 7 bases. Germline V gives CDR1 MDHEN, CDR2 SYDVKM. The CDR3 sequence is 15 residues long. J was trimmed by 7 bases and V by 5 bases; bases with no gene match: 11.

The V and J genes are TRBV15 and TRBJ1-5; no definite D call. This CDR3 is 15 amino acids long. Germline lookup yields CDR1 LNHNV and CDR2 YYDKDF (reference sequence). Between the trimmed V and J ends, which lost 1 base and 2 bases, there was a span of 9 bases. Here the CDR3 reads CATSRVPPGNQPQHF. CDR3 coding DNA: TGTGCCACCAGCAGAGTCCCCCCTGGCAATCAGCCCCAGCATTTT.

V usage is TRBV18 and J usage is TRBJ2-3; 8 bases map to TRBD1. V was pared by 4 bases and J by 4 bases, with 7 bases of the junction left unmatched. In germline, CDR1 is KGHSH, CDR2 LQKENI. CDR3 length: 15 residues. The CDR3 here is CASSRWTGSSDTQYF. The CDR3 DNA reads TGTGCCAGCTCACGCTGGACAGGGTCTTCAGATACGCAGTATTTT.

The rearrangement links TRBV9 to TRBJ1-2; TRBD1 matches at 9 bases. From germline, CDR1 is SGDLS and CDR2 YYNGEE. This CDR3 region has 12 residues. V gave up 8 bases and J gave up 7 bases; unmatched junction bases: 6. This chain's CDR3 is CARQGASAGYTF. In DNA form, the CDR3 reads TGTGCCAGACAGGGGGCGAGTGCTGGCTACACCTTC.

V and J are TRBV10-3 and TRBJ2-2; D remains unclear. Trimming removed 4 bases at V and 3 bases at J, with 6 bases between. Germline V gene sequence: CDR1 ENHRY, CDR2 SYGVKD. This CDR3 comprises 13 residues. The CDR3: CAISGHDTGELFF. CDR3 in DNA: TGTGCCATCAGTGGACACGACACCGGGGAGCTGTTTTTT.

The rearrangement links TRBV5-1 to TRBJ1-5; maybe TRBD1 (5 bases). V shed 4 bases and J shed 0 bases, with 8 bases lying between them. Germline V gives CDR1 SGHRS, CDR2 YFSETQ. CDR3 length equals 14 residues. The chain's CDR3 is CASSPQGSNQPQHF. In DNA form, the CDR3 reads TGCGCCAGCAGCCCGCAGGGTAGCAATCAGCCCCAGCATTTT.

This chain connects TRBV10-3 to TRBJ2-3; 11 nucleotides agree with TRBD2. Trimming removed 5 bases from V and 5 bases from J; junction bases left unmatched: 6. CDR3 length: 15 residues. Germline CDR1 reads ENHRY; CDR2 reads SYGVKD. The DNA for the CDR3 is TGTGCCATCAGTAAGACTAGCGGGATACAAGATACGCAGTATTTT. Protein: CAISKTSGIQDTQYF.

CDR3 protein: CASSHETVSGSYEQYF. The CDR3 coding sequence is TGCGCCAGCAGCCATGAAACAGTTTCGGGATCCTACGAGCAGTACTTC. The rearrangement uses TRBV4-1 and TRBJ2-7; tentatively, D is TRBD2 (5 bases). Germline V CDR1 and CDR2: MGHRA, YSYEKL. CDR3 length: 16 residues. V lost 3 bases and J lost 1, with 16 bases in between.

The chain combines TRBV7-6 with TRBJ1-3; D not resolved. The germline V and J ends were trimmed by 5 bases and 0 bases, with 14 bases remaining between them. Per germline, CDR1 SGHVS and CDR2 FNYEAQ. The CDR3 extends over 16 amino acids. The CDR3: CASSLEPSNSGNTIYF. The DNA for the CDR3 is TGTGCCAGCAGCCTAGAACCCTCTAACTCTGGAAACACCATATATTTT.